In its sample, the clone carrying this TCR beta chain was seen many times. The target antigen is unknown. The data originate from a study of regulatory T cells in long-lasting Graves disease. Study results and limitations: Among the persistent patients, 2,500 to 3,000 public clonotypes were shared, more than the approximately 960 shared among new patients. Persistent Graves' patients had lower TCR diversity than newly diagnosed ones. With persistent disease, TRBV28, TRBJ1-2 and TRBJ2-5 were the favored segments. Accuracy might have suffered from few samples.

According to the study, TCR beta libraries were built with iRepertoire HTBI primers and CDR3-region Arm-PCR. MiXCR, applied by TCRdb to the multiplex PCR reads, yields one record per CDR3 protein. The sample includes around 430,000 distinct CDR3 sequences, about 20% of them seen just once. V was cut by 4 bases and J by 2 bases, with 14 bases left in between. The CDR3 consists of 15 residues. The germline gives CDR1 MNHEY, CDR2 SVGEGT. Time point in this sample: persistent/refractory GD, antithyroid drugs over 5 years with positive TRAb. The TCR library was made from RNA extracted from PBMCs. Sequences were derived from peripheral blood mononuclear cells (PBMCs), sampled when the disease was refractory, from a patient treated with antithyroid drugs. The TCR was taken from a female donor with Graves disease. The chain recombines TRBV6-2 or TRBV6-3 with TRBJ1-2; TRBD1 might be the D (6 bases). Here the CDR3 reads CASSSPDRGNYGYTF. The CDR3 bases are TGTGCCAGCAGTTCCCCGGACAGAGGAAACTATGGCTACACCTTC.